One T cell receptor beta chain is described in this entry. Its antigen remains unidentified. This record comes from a study of T cells in localized non-small cell lung cancer. Findings of the study overall: The study linked higher blood T cell density to longer overall survival. Uninvolved adjacent lung showed peak T cell clonality, exceeding tumor. Adjacent lung was found to contain a median approximately 60 of the top 100 tumor clones. A single tumor region was sequenced, leaving heterogeneity possible.

Assay used: immunoSEQ multiplex PCR; TCRdb lists only in-frame clones, some missing. The sample includes about 82,000 clones, over 70% of them seen just once. The source material was PBMCs, sampled before any cancer treatment. The sequence derives from a man aged 35 to 69 with stage II squamous cell lung carcinoma.

Written as DNA, the CDR3 is TGCGCCAGCAGCCAATCTGCCGGGTATCTAAAAGAGACCCAGTACTTC. Protein sequence: CASSQSAGYLKETQYF. The chain combines TRBV4-1 with TRBJ2-5; the D is unclear. The CDR3 extends over 16 amino acids. Looked up from germline, CDR1 is MGHRA and CDR2 is YSYEKL. The ends were cut back, 2 bases at V and 3 bases at J, with 16 bases in the middle.